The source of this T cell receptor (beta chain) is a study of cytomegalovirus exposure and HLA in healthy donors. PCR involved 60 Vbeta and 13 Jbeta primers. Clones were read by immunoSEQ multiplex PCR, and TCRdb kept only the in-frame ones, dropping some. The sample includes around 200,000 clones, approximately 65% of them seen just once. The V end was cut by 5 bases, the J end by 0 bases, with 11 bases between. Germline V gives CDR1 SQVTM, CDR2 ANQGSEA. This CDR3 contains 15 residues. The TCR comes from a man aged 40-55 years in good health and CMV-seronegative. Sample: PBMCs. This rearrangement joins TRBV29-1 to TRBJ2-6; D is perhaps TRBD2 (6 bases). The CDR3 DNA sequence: TGCAGCGTTCTATCCGGGAGCTCTGGGGCCAACGTCCTGACTTTC. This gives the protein CSVLSGSSGANVLTF. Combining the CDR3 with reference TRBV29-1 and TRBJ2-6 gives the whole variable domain SAVISQKPSRDICQRGTSLTIQCQVDSQVTMMFWYRQQPGQSLTLIATANQGSEATYESGFVIDKFPISRPNLTFSTLTVSNMSPEDSSIYLCSVLSGSSGANVLTFGAGSRLTVL.